This T cell receptor (beta chain) was retrieved from a study of blood T cell repertoires in COVID-19 (TCRdb year 2020). As for the study more broadly: The collaborator samples originated in the United States, Italy and Spain and spanned the acute and convalescent phases of COVID-19. The material from the prospective study consisted of cDNA or gDNA derived from T cells, B-cell-depleted T cells, or PBMCs. Deeply sampled blood TCRbeta repertoires from subjects exposed to, actively infected with, or recovered from COVID-19 were included in the dataset. The repertoires were made available in a free public database intended to serve as a resource for research on the immune response to SARS-CoV-2. Samples came from the ongoing ImmuneRACE study (first 160 participants) plus 1,254 subjects from 6 global collaborators. The sample metadata nearly always contained a de-identified subject ID, COVID-19 status, age in years and sex. Where HLA class I and class II types were available, the types were taken from metadata supplied by the sample provider, not from assay-based typing.

This clone was picked up a small number of times. There is no known antigen for this receptor. Per-nucleotide qualities are absent, and no much larger clonotype sits a single base away. Whole blood was collected in K2EDTA tubes by collaborating institutions according to the institutions' own protocols. For TCRbeta analysis, collaborators shipped samples as frozen whole blood, isolated PBMCs, or DNA extracted from either of those sample types. TCRbeta CDR3 regions were amplified from genomic DNA by means of the immunoSEQ Assay, a bias-controlled multiplex PCR. In the paper's pipeline: The number of nucleated cells in each sample was estimated by amplification of reference gene primers within the assay. To quantify the absolute abundance of each unique TCRbeta CDR3 rearrangement, sequence reads were collapsed and filtered. For each sample, productive Simpson clonality was calculated as the square root of Simpson's diversity index over productive rearrangements. This is the immuneACCESS table as TCRdb keeps it, with only in-frame sequences that have V and J called. A part of the clones is gone; compared with another copy, unresolved V genes explain less than half, and the rest is unexplained. V and J calls plus clone size are reproduced from that table; the DNA served to infer D and trimming. The sample records 200,000 to 250,000 clones, more than 75% of which are singletons. The ten largest clones add up to roughly 12% of the sample.

General findings and caveats noted by the study authors: How much clinical and demographic metadata was included differed by source and by participant, and the metadata was provided uncurated.

Based on the germline V gene (reference sequence), the CDR1 and CDR2 sequences are LNHDA and SQIVND. Clipping removes 4 bases from V and 8 bases from J, with 7 as the unmatched junction base count. Including cysteine and phenylalanine, the CDR3 has 15 amino acids. Of the read, only the CDR3 DNA is kept; its 45 bases are in frame from base 1. The sequencing input was peripheral blood. This TCR derives from an older man with acute or convalescent COVID-19. The sequence joins TRBV19 to TRBJ2-1; 11 junctional bases match TRBD2. This receptor carries the CDR3 CASSTLAGAFDEQFF. The nucleotides are TGTGCCAGTAGTACACTAGCGGGGGCTTTCGATGAGCAGTTCTTC.